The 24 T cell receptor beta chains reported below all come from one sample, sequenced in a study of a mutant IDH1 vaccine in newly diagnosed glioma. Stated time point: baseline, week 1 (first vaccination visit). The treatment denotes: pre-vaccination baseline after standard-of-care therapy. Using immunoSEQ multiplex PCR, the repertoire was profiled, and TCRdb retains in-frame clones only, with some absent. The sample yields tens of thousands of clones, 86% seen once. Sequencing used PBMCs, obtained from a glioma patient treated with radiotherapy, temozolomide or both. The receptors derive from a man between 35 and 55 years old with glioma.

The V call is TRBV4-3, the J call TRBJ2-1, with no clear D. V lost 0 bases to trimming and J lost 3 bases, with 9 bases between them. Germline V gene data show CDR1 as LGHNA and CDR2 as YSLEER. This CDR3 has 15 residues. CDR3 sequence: CASSQDSVRYNEQFF. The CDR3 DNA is TGCGCCAGCAGCCAAGACTCCGTGCGCTACAATGAGCAGTTCTTC.

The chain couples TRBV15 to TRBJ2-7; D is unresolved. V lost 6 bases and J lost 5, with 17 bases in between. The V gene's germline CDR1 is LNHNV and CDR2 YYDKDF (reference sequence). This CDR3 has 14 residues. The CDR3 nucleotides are TGTGCCACCAGTGGCAGGCATTCCGGCCACGAGCAGTACTTC. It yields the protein CATSGRHSGHEQYF. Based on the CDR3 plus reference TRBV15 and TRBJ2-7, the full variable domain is DAMVIQNPRYQVTQFGKPVTLSCSQTLNHNVMYWYQQKSSQAPKLLFHYYDKDFNNEADTPDNFQSRRPNTSFCFLDIRSPGLGDTAMYLCATSGRHSGHEQYFGPGTRLTVT.

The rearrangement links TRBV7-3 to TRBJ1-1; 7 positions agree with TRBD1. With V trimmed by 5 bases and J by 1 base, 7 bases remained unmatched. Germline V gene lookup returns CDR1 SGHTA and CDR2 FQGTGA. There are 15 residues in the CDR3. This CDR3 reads CASSRQGGRNTEAFF. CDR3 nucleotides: TGTGCCAGCAGCCGACAGGGAGGGAGGAACACTGAAGCTTTCTTT. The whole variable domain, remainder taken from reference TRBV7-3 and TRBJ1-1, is GAGVSQTPSNKVTEKGKYVELRCDPISGHTALYWYRQSLGQGPEFLIYFQGTGAADDSGLPNDRFFAVRPEGSVSTLKIQRTERGDSAVYLCASSRQGGRNTEAFFGQGTRLTVV.

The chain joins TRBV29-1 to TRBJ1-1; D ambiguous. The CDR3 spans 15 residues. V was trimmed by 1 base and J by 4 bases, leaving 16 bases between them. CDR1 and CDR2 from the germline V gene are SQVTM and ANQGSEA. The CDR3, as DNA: TGCAGCGTTGAAGTTTGGAGCGACCTGGGCACTGAAGCTTTCTTT. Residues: CSVEVWSDLGTEAFF.

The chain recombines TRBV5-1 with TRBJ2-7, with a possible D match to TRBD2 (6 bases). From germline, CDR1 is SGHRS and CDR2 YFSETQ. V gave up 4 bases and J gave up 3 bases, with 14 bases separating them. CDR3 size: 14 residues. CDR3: CASSLPGTYYEQYF. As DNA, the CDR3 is TGCGCCAGCAGCCTGCCCGGGACTTACTACGAGCAGTACTTC.

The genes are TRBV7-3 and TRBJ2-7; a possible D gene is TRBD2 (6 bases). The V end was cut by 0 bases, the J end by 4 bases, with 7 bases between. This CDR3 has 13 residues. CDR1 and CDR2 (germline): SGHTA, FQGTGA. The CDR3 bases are TGTGCCAGCAGCTTAACTGGAGGGTACGAGCAGTACTTC. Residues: CASSLTGGYEQYF.

The DNA of the CDR3 is TGTGCCAGCAGCTATGACAGGACAGATGAAAAACTGTTTTTT. Its protein is CASSYDRTDEKLFF. The chain carries TRBV7-9 and TRBJ1-4; weak D call: TRBD1 (6 bases). Germline V gives CDR1 SEHNR, CDR2 FQNEAQ (reference sequence). This CDR3 is built from 14 residues. Between the trimmed V and J ends, which lost 4 bases and 6 bases, there was a span of 12 bases.

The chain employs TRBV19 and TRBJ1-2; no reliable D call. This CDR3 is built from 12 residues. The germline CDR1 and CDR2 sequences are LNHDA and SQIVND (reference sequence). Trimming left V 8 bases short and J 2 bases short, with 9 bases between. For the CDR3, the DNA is TGTGCCAGTTATAGACAAAACTATGGCTACACCTTC. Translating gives CASYRQNYGYTF.

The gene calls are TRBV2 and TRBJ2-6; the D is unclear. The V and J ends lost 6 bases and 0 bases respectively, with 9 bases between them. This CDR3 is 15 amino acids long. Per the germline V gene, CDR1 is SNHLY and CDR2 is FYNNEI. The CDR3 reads CASRVESSGANVLTF. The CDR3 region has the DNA TGTGCCAGCAGGGTAGAGAGCTCTGGGGCCAACGTCCTGACTTTC.

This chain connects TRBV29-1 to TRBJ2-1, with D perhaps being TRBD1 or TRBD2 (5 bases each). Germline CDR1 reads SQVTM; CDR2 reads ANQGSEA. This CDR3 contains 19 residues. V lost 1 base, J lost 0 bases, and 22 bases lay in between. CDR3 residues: CSVEGGTEARPSSYNEQFF. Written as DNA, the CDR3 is TGCAGCGTTGAAGGTGGGACGGAGGCCCGACCGAGCTCCTACAATGAGCAGTTCTTC.

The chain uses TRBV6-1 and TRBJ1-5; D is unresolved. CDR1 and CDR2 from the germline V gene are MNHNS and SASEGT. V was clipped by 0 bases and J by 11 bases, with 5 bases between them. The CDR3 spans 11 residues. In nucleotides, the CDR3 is TGTGCCAGCAGTGAAGCGCGGACCCAGCATTTT. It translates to CASSEARTQHF.

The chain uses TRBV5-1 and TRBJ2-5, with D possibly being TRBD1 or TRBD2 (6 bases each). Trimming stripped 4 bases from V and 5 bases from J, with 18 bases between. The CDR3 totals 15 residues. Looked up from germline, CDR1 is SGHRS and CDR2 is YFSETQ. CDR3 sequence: CASSPPGRGQETQYF. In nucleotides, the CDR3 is TGCGCCAGCAGCCCCCCCGGTCGGGGGCAGGAGACCCAGTACTTC.

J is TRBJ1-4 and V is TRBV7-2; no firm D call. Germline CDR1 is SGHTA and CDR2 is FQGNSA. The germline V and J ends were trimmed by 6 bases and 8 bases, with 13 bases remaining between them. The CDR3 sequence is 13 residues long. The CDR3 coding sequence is TGTGCCAGCAGTTCCCCCCCCCACGAAAAACTGTTTTTT. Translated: CASSSPPHEKLFF. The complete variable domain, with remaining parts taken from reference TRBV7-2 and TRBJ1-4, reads GAGVSQSPSNKVTEKGKDVELRCDPISGHTALYWYRQSLGQGLEFLIYFQGNSAPDKSGLPSDRFSAERTGGSVSTLTIQRTQQEDSAVYLCASSSPPHEKLFFGSGTQLSVL.

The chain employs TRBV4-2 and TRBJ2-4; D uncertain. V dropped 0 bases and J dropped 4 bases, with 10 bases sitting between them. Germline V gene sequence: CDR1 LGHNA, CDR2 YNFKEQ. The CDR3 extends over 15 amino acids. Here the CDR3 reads CASSQDPVVKNIQYF. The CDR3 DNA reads TGTGCCAGCAGCCAAGATCCAGTAGTGAAAAACATTCAGTACTTC.

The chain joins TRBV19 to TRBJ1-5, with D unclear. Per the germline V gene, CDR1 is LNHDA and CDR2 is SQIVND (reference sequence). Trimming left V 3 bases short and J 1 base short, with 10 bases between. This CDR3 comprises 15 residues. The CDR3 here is CASSMTGYSNQPQHF. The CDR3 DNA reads TGTGCCAGTAGTATGACGGGGTACAGCAATCAGCCCCAGCATTTT. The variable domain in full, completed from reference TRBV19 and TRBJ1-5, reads DGGITQSPKYLFRKEGQNVTLSCEQNLNHDAMYWYRQDPGQGLRLIYYSQIVNDFQKGDIAEGYSVSREKKESFPLTVTSAQKNPTAFYLCASSMTGYSNQPQHFGDGTRLSIL.

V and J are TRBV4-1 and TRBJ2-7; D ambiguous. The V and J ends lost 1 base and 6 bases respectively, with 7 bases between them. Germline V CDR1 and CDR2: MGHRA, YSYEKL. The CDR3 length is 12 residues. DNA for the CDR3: TGCGCCAGCAGCCAAGGGGTTACCGAGCAGTACTTC. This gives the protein CASSQGVTEQYF.

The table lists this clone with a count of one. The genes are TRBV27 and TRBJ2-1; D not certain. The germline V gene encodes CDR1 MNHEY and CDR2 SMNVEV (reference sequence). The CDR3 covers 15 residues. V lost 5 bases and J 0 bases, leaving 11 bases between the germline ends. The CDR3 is CASSPSASSYNEQFF. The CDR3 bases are TGTGCCAGCAGTCCGTCCGCAAGCTCCTACAATGAGCAGTTCTTC.

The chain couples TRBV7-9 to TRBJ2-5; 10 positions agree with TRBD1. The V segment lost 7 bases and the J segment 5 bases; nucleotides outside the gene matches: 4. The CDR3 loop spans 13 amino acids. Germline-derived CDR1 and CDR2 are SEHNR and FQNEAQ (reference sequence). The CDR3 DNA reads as TGTGCCAGCAAGGGACAGGGGTGGGAGACCCAGTACTTC. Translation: CASKGQGWETQYF.

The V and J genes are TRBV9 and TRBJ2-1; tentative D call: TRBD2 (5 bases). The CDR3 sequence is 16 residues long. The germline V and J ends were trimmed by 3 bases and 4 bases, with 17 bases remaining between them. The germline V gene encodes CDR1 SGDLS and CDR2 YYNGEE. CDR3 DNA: TGTGCCAGCAGCGCCCCTCGGACTGGTTTATACAATGAGCAGTTCTTC. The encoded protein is CASSAPRTGLYNEQFF.

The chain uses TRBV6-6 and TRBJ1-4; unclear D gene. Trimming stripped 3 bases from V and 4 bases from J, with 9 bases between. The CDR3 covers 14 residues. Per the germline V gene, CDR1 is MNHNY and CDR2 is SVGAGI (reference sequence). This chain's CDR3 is CASSYLDRNEKLFF. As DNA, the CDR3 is TGTGCCAGCAGTTATTTGGACCGTAATGAAAAACTGTTTTTT.

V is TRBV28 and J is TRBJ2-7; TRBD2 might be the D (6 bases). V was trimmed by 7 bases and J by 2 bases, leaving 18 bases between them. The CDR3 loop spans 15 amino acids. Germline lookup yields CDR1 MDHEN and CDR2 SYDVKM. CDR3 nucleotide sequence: TGTGCCAGCAAGAGGAGGGTTCAGGATACCTACGAGCAGTACTTC. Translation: CASKRRVQDTYEQYF.

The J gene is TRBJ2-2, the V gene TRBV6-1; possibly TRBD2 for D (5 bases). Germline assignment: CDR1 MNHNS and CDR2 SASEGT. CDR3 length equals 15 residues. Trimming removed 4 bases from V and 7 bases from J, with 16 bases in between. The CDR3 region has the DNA TGTGCCAGCAGTGGAGTGGCGGGCGCACGCGGGGAGCTGTTTTTT. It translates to CASSGVAGARGELFF.

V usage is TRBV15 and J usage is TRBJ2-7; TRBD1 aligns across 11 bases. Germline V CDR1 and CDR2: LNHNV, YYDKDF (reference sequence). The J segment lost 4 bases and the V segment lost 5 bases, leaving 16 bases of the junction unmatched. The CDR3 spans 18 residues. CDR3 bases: TGTGCCACCAGCCCAGACGGGGACAGGGGGGATAGAAGGTACGAGCAGTACTTC. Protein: CATSPDGDRGDRRYEQYF.

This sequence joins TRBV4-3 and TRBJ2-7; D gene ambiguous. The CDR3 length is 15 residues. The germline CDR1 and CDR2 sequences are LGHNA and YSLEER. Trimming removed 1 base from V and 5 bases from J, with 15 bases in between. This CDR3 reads CASSQARVGGNEQYF. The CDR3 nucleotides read TGCGCCAGCAGCCAAGCTCGTGTAGGTGGGAACGAGCAGTACTTC.